Sequencing of this T cell receptor (beta chain) was carried out in a study of radiation and T cells in renal cell carcinoma. Time point: baseline pretreatment blood. Treatment indicated: 15 Gy SBRT to primary tumor, nephrectomy 4 weeks later. Germline CDR1 SGHTA, CDR2 FQGNSA. Trimming removed 5 bases from V and 7 bases from J; junction bases left unmatched: 12. The CDR3 loop spans 16 amino acids. Sequencing was performed with immunoSEQ multiplex PCR; in TCRdb, only in-frame clones are kept and a portion is missing. The data hold 94,000 or so clones, with about 79% observed a single time. Sequences were derived from blood, sampled from a patient whose treatment included radiotherapy and nephrectomy. The clonotype comes from a man aged 55-75 years with renal cell carcinoma. V and J are TRBV7-2 and TRBJ2-1; 9 nucleotides align to TRBD2. This CDR3 is CASSPVAGVMMNEQFF. CDR3 in DNA: TGTGCCAGCAGCCCGGTAGCGGGAGTAATGATGAATGAGCAGTTCTTC.